Detailed here is one T cell receptor (beta chain). These data come from a study of blood T cell repertoires in COVID-19. Background on the study: COVID-19 samples, acute and convalescent, were from the United States, Italy and Spain. The analysed material was cDNA or gDNA that came from T cells, B-cell-depleted T cells, or PBMCs.

In the authors' workflow: Reference gene primer amplification gave estimated nucleated cell counts. TCRdb's table, derived via immunoSEQ multiplex PCR, lists solely in-frame clones and lacks some. For V, J and clone size, that table is used; D and trimming come from the DNA. In the table there are around 190,000 clones, about four fifths of which are singletons. This TCR derives from a man between 60 and 70 years old with acute or convalescent COVID-19. Material: peripheral blood.

CDR3 bases: TGTGCCAGCAGCTCCCAGGGCGGGGGGTCGTACGAGCAGTACTTC. Translation gives CASSSQGGGSYEQYF. This sequence joins TRBV7-3 and TRBJ2-7, with 8 bases fitting TRBD2. This CDR3 spans 15 amino acids. Germline V gene lookup returns CDR1 SGHTA and CDR2 FQGTGA. V trimming: 4 bases; J trimming: 4 bases; junction bases outside the gene matches: 9.